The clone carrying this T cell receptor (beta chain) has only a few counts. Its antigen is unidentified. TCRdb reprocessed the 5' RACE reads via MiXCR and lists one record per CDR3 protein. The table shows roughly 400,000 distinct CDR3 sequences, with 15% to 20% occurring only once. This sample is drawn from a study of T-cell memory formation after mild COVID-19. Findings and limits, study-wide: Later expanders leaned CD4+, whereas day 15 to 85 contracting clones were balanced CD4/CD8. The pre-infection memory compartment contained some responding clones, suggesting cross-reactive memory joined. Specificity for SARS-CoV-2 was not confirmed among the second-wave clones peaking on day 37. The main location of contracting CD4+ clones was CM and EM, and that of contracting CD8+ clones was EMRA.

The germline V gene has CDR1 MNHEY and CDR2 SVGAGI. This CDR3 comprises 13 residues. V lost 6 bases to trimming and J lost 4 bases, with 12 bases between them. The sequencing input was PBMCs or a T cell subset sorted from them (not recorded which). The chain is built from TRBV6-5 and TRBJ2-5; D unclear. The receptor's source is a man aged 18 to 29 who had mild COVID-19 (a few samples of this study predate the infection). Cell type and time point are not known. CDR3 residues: CASSLRHIETQYF. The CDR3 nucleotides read TGTGCCAGCAGCTTACGGCATATAGAGACCCAGTACTTC.